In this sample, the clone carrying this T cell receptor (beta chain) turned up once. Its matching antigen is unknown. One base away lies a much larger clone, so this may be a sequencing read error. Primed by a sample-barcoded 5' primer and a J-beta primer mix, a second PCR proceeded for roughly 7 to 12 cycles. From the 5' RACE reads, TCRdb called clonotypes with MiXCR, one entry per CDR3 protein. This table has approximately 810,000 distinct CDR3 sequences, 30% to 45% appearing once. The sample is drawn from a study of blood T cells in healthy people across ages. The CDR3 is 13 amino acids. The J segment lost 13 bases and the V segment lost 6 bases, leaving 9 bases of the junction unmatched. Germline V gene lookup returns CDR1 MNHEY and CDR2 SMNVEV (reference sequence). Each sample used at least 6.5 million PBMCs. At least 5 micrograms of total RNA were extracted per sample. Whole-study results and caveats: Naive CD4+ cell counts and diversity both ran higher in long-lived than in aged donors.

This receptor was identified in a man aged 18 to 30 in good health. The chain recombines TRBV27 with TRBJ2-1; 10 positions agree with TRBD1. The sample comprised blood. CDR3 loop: CASSPGTGETQFF. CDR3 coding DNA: TGTGCCAGCAGCCCCGGGACAGGGGAGACCCAGTTCTTC.